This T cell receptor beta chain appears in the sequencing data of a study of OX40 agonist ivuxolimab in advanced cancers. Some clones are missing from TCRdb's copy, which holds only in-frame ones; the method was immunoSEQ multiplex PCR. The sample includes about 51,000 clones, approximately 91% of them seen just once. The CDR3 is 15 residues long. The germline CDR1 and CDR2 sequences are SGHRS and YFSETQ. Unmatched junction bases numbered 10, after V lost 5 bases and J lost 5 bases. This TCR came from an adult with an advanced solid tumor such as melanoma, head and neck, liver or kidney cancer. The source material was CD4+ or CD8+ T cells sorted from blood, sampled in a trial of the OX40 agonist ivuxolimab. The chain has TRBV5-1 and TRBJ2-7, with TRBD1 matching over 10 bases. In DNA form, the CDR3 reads TGCGCCAGCAGTTTTCTGGACAGGGGGGACAACGAGCAGTACTTC. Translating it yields CASSFLDRGDNEQYF. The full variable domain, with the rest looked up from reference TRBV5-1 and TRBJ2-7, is KAGVTQTPRYLIKTRGQQVTLSCSPISGHRSVSWYQQTPGQGLQFLFEYFSETQRNKGNFPGRFSGRQFSNSRSEMNVSTLELGDSALYLCASSFLDRGDNEQYFGPGTRLTVT.